What follows is one T cell receptor beta chain and its context. Its target is unknown. Expressed TCRB transcripts were sequenced because the isolated RNA had all been reverse transcribed beforehand. Produced via immunoSEQ multiplex PCR; TCRdb's table is partial and in-frame only. The sample holds some 350,000 clones; around 9.6% are singletons and the top ten take about 0.64%. These data are taken from a study of beta chain features in type 1 diabetes. Across the study: Patients shared similar age, gender and cell yields with healthy donors. All of the samples together had over 90 million sorted cells examined.

Study outcomes and limitations: TCRB CDR3s were moderately but significantly shorter in Type 1 diabetes patients in all four CD4+ subsets. For TCRB rearrangement, an influence of HLA type remained unresolved here. PCR might favor shorter templates, equally in patients and controls.

Sequenced input: central memory CD4+ T cells from blood. The source of this sequence is a man younger than 40 with type 1 diabetes.

CDR3 residues: CASSSDSRGNTIYF. DNA of the CDR3: TGTGCCAGCAGCTCGGACAGTAGGGGAAACACCATATATTTT. This rearrangement joins TRBV7-2 to TRBJ1-3, with a possible D match to TRBD1 (6 bases). Looked up from germline, CDR1 is SGHTA and CDR2 is FQGNSA. There are 14 residues in the CDR3. The V end was cut by 4 bases, the J end by 4 bases, with 11 bases between.